One sample yielded the 27 T cell receptor beta chains listed below, sequenced in a study of T cell responses to AZD1222 COVID-19 vaccine. The method was immunoSEQ multiplex PCR; TCRdb's version includes in-frame clones alone and lacks a portion of them. The sample consists of some 130,000 clones, over 90% of them appearing once. The sample here was peripheral blood, taken on day 0 of AZD1222 vaccination. The source of these receptors is an adult in good health.

This rearrangement joins TRBV4-1 to TRBJ1-5; D might be TRBD1 (5 bases). This CDR3 is 16 amino acids long. Germline values: CDR1 MGHRA, CDR2 YSYEKL. V lost 3 bases to trimming and J lost 2 bases, with 14 bases between them. CDR3 nucleotide sequence: TGCGCCAGCAGCCAGAGCGGGACTGGTGGCAATCAGCCCCAGCATTTT. This codes for CASSQSGTGGNQPQHF.

This sequence joins TRBV7-8 and TRBJ2-1; 7 bases fit TRBD1. The V segment lost 5 bases and the J segment 0 bases; nucleotides outside the gene matches: 4. Germline V lookup: CDR1 SGHVS, CDR2 FQNEAQ. This CDR3 is built from 15 residues. The CDR3 nucleotides read TGTGCCAGCAGCACCCGGGACAGCTCCTACAATGAGCAGTTCTTC. Translating gives CASSTRDSSYNEQFF.

This chain links TRBV5-1 with TRBJ1-2, with D possibly matching TRBD1 (6 bases). Trimming shortened V by 1 base and J by 6 bases, and 10 bases separated the two germline ends. CDR3 length: 13 residues. CDR1 SGHRS and CDR2 YFSETQ come from the germline V gene. CDR3 loop: CASSLNRGDGYTF. The CDR3 DNA reads TGCGCCAGCAGCTTGAATAGGGGGGATGGCTACACCTTC. Using reference TRBV5-1 and TRBJ1-2 for the parts outside the CDR3, the full variable domain is KAGVTQTPRYLIKTRGQQVTLSCSPISGHRSVSWYQQTPGQGLQFLFEYFSETQRNKGNFPGRFSGRQFSNSRSEMNVSTLELGDSALYLCASSLNRGDGYTFGSGTRLTVV.

This chain joins TRBV9 and TRBJ1-3; D is unclear. CDR3 size: 14 residues. V shed 4 bases and J shed 0 bases, with 8 bases lying between them. Germline-derived CDR1 and CDR2 are SGDLS and YYNGEE. The CDR3 region has the DNA TGTGCCAGCAGCCTCTTGAGCTCTGGAAACACCATATATTTT. This gives the protein CASSLLSSGNTIYF.

In regard to this clone: One junction end disagrees with the germline gene, perhaps due to a read error. V and J are TRBV6-2 or TRBV6-3 and TRBJ2-5; D ambiguous. CDR1 and CDR2 from the germline V gene are MNHEY and SVGEGT. This CDR3 region has 15 residues. CDR3 bases: TGTGCCAGCAGCTACTCGGTTCGTGCACAAGAGACCCAGTACTTC. Protein: CASSYSVRAQETQYF.

The gene calls are TRBV10-1 and TRBJ2-7; D possibly corresponds to TRBD1 (6 bases). V lost 6 bases, J lost 0 bases, and 12 bases lay in between. Germline V CDR1 and CDR2: WNHNN, SYGVQD (reference sequence). The length of the CDR3 is 14 residues. The CDR3 reads CASSRGPSSYEQYF. DNA for the CDR3: TGCGCCAGCAGCAGGGGCCCAAGCTCCTACGAGCAGTACTTC.

This sequence joins TRBV11-2 and TRBJ1-6; D gene uncertain. V lost 4 bases and J lost 5, with 6 bases in between. The germline V gene encodes CDR1 SGHAT and CDR2 FQNNGV. The CDR3 has 13 amino acids. The CDR3 sequence: CASSWADNSPLHF. CDR3 nucleotides: TGTGCCAGCAGCTGGGCTGATAATTCACCCCTCCACTTT.

The CDR3 spells CASSFRTVDPAFF. For the CDR3, the DNA is TGTGCCAGCAGTTTCCGGACAGTCGATCCAGCTTTCTTT. The chain has TRBV12-3 or TRBV12-4 and TRBJ1-1; TRBD1 is a possible D gene (6 bases). The CDR3 has 13 residues. Trimming cost V 3 bases and J 10 bases, with 15 bases left between them.

V and J are TRBV19 and TRBJ1-2, with D possibly being TRBD1 (6 bases). V lost 2 bases and J lost 6, with 16 bases in between. Germline-derived CDR1 and CDR2 are LNHDA and SQIVND (reference sequence). The CDR3 contains 15 residues. CDR3 in amino acids: CASSITGRGDDGYTF. Here the CDR3 DNA reads TGTGCCAGTAGTATAACCGGCAGGGGAGATGATGGCTACACCTTC.

The rearrangement uses TRBV2 and TRBJ2-1; D unclear. The CDR3 runs to 14 residues. Germline V gene lookup returns CDR1 SNHLY and CDR2 FYNNEI. V lost 9 bases and J lost 2, with 14 bases in between. CDR3 sequence (DNA): TGTGCCAGTGGTGTGCTCCGAACCTACAATGAGCAGTTCTTC. Translation gives CASGVLRTYNEQFF.

The chain couples TRBV5-1 to TRBJ1-5; D unclear. Trimming took off 1 base at V and 0 bases at J, with 8 bases between the two ends. CDR3 size: 15 residues. Germline values: CDR1 SGHRS, CDR2 YFSETQ. This CDR3 is CASSLSGISNQPQHF. The DNA for the CDR3 is TGCGCCAGCAGCTTGTCGGGGATTAGCAATCAGCCCCAGCATTTT.

This chain connects TRBV3-1 (or the pseudogene TRBV3-2) to TRBJ2-5; the match to TRBD1 covers 10 bases. Trimming cost V 0 bases and J 1 base; bases outside gene matches: 8. The CDR3 contains 18 residues. CDR1 LGHDT and CDR2 YNNKEL come from the germline V gene (reference sequence). CDR3 nucleotides: TGTGCCAGCAGCCAAGATACCGGGGACAGGGGCATCCAAGAGACCCAGTACTTC. It encodes CASSQDTGDRGIQETQYF.

The genes are TRBV2 and TRBJ2-2, with D possibly matching TRBD1 (6 bases). V was clipped by 2 bases and J by 8 bases, with 12 bases between them. Germline assignment: CDR1 SNHLY and CDR2 FYNNEI. The CDR3 spans 14 residues. CDR3 amino acids: CASSELGAGGELFF. The CDR3, as DNA: TGTGCCAGCAGTGAATTGGGGGCTGGGGGGGAGCTGTTTTTT.

The chain uses TRBV28 and TRBJ1-2; D may be TRBD1 (6 bases). Trimming removed 3 bases at V and 4 bases at J, with 9 bases between. The CDR3 contains 13 residues. In germline, CDR1 is MDHEN, CDR2 SYDVKM. The CDR3 nucleotides are TGTGCCAGCAGTTTCGGACAGATCTATGGCTACACCTTC. It translates to CASSFGQIYGYTF.

This clone was picked up one time. The genes are TRBV5-4 and TRBJ2-7; 7 bases map to TRBD1. From germline, CDR1 is SGHNT and CDR2 YYREEE (reference sequence). The CDR3 covers 17 residues. With 4 bases clipped from V and 7 bases from J, the junction kept 20 bases outside the gene matches. In DNA form, the CDR3 reads TGTGCCAGCAGCCGGTTCAGGAACGGACAGGACCCTCGGGAGCAGTACTTC. Translated, it gives CASSRFRNGQDPREQYF.

The CDR3 loop reads CASSLRALAPNNSPLHF. CDR3 in DNA: TGTGCCAGCAGCTTAAGGGCCCTCGCTCCTAATAATTCACCCCTCCACTTT. V usage is TRBV7-3 and J usage is TRBJ1-6; D gene ambiguous. From germline, CDR1 is SGHTA and CDR2 FQGTGA. Trimming cost V 1 base and J 5 bases, with 15 bases left between them. The CDR3 totals 17 residues.

J is TRBJ2-7 and V is TRBV7-9; 14 bases map to TRBD2. This CDR3 spans 14 amino acids. The J segment lost 7 bases and the V segment lost 6 bases, leaving 5 bases of the junction unmatched. Germline V gene sequence: CDR1 SEHNR, CDR2 FQNEAQ (reference sequence). The CDR3 DNA reads as TGTGCCAGCAGTCTCGGGACTAGCGGGAGAGAGCAGTACTTC. Translation: CASSLGTSGREQYF.

This chain joins TRBV12-5 and TRBJ1-1; D ambiguous. V lost 7 bases to trimming and J lost 1 base, with 10 bases between them. The CDR3 runs 13 residues. CDR1 and CDR2 from the germline V gene are LGHNT and FRNRAP. CDR3 loop: CASALRGNTEAFF. CDR3 in DNA: TGTGCTAGTGCCCTACGGGGGAACACTGAAGCTTTCTTT.

The chain combines TRBV6-5 with TRBJ1-1; D gene ambiguous. V dropped 6 bases and J dropped 4 bases, with 12 bases sitting between them. Looked up from germline, CDR1 is MNHEY and CDR2 is SVGAGI. CDR3 length equals 13 residues. Here the CDR3 reads CASSRWWSTEAFF. The DNA for the CDR3 is TGTGCCAGCAGCCGTTGGTGGAGCACTGAAGCTTTCTTT.

The rearrangement uses TRBV2 and TRBJ1-2; TRBD1 aligns across 9 bases. Germline CDR1 SNHLY, CDR2 FYNNEI. CDR3 length: 14 residues. Losses at the gene ends were 6 bases for V and 7 bases for J; bases not matched to a gene: 9. The CDR3 sequence: CASRGQGEALGYTF. For the CDR3, the DNA is TGTGCCAGCAGGGGACAGGGAGAGGCTCTTGGCTACACCTTC.

The V call is TRBV20-1, the J call TRBJ1-2; D gene uncertain. CDR1 is DFQATT and CDR2 is SNEGSKA in the germline V gene (reference sequence). Trimming stripped 3 bases from V and 4 bases from J, with 6 bases between. There are 11 residues in the CDR3. The CDR3 DNA reads TGCAGTGCTAGTAGTCGCTATGGCTACACCTTC. Protein: CSASSRYGYTF.

The chain links TRBV4-1 to TRBJ2-3, with 10 bases identical to TRBD1. This CDR3 contains 16 residues. CDR1 and CDR2 (germline): MGHRA, YSYEKL. Trimming at V came to 4 bases and at J to 7 bases, leaving 11 bases not matched to a gene. The CDR3 DNA reads TGCGCCAGCAGCCCCCGGGACAGGGGTTTCGGGCATACGCAGTATTTT. Its protein product is CASSPRDRGFGHTQYF.

V gene TRBV24-1 combines with J gene TRBJ1-5, with a weak D call TRBD1 (5 bases). Deletions cut 10 bases from V and 4 bases from J, with 13 bases between. In germline, CDR1 is KGHDR, CDR2 SFDVKD. The CDR3 has 13 amino acids. CDR3 nucleotide sequence: TGTGCCACGGCCAATGGGGGTAATCAGCCCCAGCATTTT. It translates to CATANGGNQPQHF.

The rearrangement uses TRBV3-1 (or the pseudogene TRBV3-2) and TRBJ1-2, with D unclear. Germline CDR1 LGHDT, CDR2 YNNKEL (reference sequence). V was cut by 0 bases and J by 7 bases, with 12 bases left in between. CDR3 size: 14 residues. CDR3 residues: CASSQELDGLGYTF. For the CDR3, the DNA is TGTGCCAGCAGCCAAGAACTTGACGGACTTGGCTACACCTTC.

The gene calls are TRBV5-5 and TRBJ1-2; possible D gene TRBD1, 5 bases. Germline CDR1 reads SGHKS; CDR2 reads YYEKEE (reference sequence). The V and J ends lost 0 bases and 2 bases respectively, with 11 bases between them. This CDR3 has 15 amino acids. CDR3 nucleotides: TGTGCCAGCAGCTTGGCCCCGGGACGGAACTATGGCTACACCTTC. This sequence encodes CASSLAPGRNYGYTF.

The chain carries TRBV11-2 and TRBJ2-7; 12 bases agree with TRBD2. Germline CDR1 SGHAT, CDR2 FQNNGV. This CDR3 region has 18 residues. Trimming took 0 bases from V and 6 from J; bases not matched to a gene: 12. CDR3 DNA: TGTGCCAGCAGCTTAGATAGGTGGACTAGCGGGGACGGTAGCGAGCAGTACTTC. Translating it yields CASSLDRWTSGDGSEQYF.

This clone was counted a single time. The V gene is TRBV19, the J gene TRBJ1-5; D may be TRBD1 (6 bases). V gave up 5 bases and J gave up 4 bases, with 18 bases separating them. Germline V gives CDR1 LNHDA, CDR2 SQIVND (reference sequence). CDR3 length equals 16 residues. DNA for the CDR3: TGTGCCAGTAGTTCGTCATCCGGGACACCGAATCAGCCCCAGCATTTT. Its translation: CASSSSSGTPNQPQHF. Full variable domain (remainder filled in from reference TRBV19 and TRBJ1-5): DGGITQSPKYLFRKEGQNVTLSCEQNLNHDAMYWYRQDPGQGLRLIYYSQIVNDFQKGDIAEGYSVSREKKESFPLTVTSAQKNPTAFYLCASSSSSGTPNQPQHFGDGTRLSIL.